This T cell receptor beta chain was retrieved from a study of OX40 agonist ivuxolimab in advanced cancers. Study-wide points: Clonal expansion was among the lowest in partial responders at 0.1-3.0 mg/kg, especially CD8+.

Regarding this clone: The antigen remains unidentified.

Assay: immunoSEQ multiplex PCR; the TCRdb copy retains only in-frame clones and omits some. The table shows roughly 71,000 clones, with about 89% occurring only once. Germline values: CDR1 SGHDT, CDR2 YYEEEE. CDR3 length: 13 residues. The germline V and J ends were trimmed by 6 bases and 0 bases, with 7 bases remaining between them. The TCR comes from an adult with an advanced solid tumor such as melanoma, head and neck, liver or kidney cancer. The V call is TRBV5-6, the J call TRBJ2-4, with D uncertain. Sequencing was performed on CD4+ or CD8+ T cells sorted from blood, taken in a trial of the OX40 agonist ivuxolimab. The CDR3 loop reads CASTLLAKNIQYF. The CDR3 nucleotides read TGTGCCAGCACTCTTCTAGCCAAAAACATTCAGTACTTC.